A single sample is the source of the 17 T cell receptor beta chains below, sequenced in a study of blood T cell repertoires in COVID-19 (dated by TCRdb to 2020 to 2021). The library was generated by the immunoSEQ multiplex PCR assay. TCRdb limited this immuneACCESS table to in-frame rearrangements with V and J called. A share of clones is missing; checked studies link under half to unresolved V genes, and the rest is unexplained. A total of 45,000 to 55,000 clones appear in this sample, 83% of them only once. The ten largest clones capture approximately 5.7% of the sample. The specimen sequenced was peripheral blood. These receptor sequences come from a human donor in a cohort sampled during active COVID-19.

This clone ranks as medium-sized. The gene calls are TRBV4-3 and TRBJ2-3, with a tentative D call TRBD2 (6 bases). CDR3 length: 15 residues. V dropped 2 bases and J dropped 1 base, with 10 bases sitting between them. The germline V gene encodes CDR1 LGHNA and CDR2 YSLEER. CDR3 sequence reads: CASSQMVAGTDTQYF. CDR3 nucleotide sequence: TGCGCCAGCAGCCAAATGGTAGCGGGCACAGATACGCAGTATTTT.

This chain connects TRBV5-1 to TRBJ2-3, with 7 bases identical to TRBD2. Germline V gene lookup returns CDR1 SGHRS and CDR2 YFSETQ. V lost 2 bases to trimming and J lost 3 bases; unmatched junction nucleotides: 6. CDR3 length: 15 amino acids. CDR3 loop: CASSFGDSGTDTQYF. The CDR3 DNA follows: TGCGCCAGCAGCTTTGGGGATAGCGGGACAGATACGCAGTATTTT.

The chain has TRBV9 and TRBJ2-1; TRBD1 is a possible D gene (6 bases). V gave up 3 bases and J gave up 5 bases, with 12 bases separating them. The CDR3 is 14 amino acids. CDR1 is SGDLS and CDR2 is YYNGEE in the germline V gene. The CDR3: CASSADGTNNEQFF. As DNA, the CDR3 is TGTGCCAGCAGCGCAGACGGGACAAACAATGAGCAGTTCTTC.

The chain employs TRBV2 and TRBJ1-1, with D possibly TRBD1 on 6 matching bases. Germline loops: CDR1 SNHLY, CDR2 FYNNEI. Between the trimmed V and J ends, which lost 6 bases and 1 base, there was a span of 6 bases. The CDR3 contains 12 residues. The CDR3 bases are TGTGCCAGCAGGACAGGGAACACTGAAGCTTTCTTT. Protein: CASRTGNTEAFF.

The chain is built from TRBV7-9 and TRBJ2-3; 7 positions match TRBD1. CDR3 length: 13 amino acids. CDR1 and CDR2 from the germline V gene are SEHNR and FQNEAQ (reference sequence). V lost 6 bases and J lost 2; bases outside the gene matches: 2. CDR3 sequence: CASSTGDTDTQYF. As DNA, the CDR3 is TGTGCCAGCAGTACAGGGGACACAGATACGCAGTATTTT.

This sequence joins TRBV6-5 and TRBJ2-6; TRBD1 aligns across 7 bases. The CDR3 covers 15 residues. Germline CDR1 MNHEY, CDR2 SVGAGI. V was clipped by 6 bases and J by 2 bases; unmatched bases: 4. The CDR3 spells CASSPDRAGANVLTF. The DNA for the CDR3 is TGTGCCAGCAGCCCCGACAGGGCTGGGGCCAACGTCCTGACTTTC.

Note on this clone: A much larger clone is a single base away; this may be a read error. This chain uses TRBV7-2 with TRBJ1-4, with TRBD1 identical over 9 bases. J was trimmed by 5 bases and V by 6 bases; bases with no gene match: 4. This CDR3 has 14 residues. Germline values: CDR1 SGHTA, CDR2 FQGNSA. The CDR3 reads CASRSGTGNEKLFF. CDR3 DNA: TGTGCCAGCAGATCCGGGACAGGGAATGAAAAACTGTTTTTT.

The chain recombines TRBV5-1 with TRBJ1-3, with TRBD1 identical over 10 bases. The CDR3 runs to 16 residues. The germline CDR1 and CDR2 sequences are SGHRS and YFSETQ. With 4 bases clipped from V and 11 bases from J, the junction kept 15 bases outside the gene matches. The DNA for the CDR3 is TGCGCCAGCAGCCCGTTGGGACAGGGGACGGGGAGTGCCATATATTTT. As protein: CASSPLGQGTGSAIYF.

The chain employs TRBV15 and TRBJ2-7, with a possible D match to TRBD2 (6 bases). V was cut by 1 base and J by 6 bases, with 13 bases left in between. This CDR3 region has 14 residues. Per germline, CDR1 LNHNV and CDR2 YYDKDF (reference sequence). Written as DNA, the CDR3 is TGTGCCACCAGCAGAGTACGGGGGTTGGGCGAGCAGTACTTC. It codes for CATSRVRGLGEQYF.

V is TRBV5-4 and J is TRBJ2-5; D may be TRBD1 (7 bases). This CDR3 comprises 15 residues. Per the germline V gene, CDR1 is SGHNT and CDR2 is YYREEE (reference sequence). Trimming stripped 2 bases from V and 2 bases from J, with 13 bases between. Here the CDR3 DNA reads TGTGCCAGCAGCTTAGGCGGGACAGCACAAGAGACCCAGTACTTC. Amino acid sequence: CASSLGGTAQETQYF.

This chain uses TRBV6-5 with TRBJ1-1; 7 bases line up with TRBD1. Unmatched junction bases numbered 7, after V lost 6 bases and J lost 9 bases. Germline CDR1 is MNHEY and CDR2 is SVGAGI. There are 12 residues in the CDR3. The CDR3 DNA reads TGTGCCAGCAGCCAACAGGGGTTAAAAGCTTTCTTT. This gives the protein CASSQQGLKAFF.

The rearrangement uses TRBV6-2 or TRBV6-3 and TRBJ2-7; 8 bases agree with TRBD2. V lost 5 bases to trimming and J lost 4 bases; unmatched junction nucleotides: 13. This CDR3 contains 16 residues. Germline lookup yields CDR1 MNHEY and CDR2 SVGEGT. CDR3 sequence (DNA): TGTGCCAGCAGTCCCCCGGGGGGGCCCGGCAGATACGAGCAGTACTTC. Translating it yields CASSPPGGPGRYEQYF.

The CDR3 DNA is TGCAGTGCTAGTCGGACTGGCTACAATGAGCAGTTCTTC. It codes for CSASRTGYNEQFF. The gene calls are TRBV20-1 and TRBJ2-1, with D tentatively TRBD2 (5 bases). This CDR3 spans 13 amino acids. Germline assignment: CDR1 DFQATT and CDR2 SNEGSKA (reference sequence). With 3 bases removed from V and 3 bases from J, the gap between germline ends came to 9 bases.

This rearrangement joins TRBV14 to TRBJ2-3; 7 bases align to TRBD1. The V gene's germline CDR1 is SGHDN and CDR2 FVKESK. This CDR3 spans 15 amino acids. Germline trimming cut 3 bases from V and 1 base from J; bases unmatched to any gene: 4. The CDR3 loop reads CASSQRGPRTDTQYF. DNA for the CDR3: TGTGCCAGCAGCCAGAGGGGGCCTCGCACAGATACGCAGTATTTT.

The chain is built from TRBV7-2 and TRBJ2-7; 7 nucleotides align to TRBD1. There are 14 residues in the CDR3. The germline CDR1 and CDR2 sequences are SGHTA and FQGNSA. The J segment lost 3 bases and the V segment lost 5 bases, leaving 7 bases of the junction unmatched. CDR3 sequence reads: CASSLQTGYYEQYF. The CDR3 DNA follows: TGTGCCAGCAGCCTCCAGACAGGGTACTACGAGCAGTACTTC.

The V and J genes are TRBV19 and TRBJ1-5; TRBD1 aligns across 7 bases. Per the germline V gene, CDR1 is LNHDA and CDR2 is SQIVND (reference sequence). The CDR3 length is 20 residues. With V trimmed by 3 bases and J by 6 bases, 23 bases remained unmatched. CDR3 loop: CASSMVGAAGHRGMGQPQHF. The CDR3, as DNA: TGTGCCAGTAGTATGGTGGGAGCCGCGGGTCACAGGGGCATGGGTCAGCCCCAGCATTTT.

CDR3 amino acids: CASSPSGSGDTQYF. CDR3 in DNA: TGCGCCAGCAGCCCGAGCGGGAGCGGAGATACGCAGTATTTT. The chain recombines TRBV5-1 with TRBJ2-3, with 8 bases that match TRBD2. Germline CDR1 SGHRS, CDR2 YFSETQ. This CDR3 region has 14 residues. J was trimmed by 5 bases and V by 4 bases; bases with no gene match: 6.